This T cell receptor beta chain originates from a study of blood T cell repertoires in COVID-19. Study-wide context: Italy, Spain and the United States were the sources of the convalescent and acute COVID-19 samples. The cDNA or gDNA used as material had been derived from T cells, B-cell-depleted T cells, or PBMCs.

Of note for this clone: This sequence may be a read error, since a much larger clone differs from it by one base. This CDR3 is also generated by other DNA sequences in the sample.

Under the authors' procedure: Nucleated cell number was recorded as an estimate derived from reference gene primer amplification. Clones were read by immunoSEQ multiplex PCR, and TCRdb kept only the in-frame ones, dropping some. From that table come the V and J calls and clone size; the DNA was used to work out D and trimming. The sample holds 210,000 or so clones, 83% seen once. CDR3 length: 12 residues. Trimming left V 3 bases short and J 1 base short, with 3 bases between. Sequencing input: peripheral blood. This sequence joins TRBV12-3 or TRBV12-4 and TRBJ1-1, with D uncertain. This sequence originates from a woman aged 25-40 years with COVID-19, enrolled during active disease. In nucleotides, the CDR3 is TGTGCCAGCAGTTTCAGGAACACTGAAGCTTTCTTT. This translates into CASSFRNTEAFF.